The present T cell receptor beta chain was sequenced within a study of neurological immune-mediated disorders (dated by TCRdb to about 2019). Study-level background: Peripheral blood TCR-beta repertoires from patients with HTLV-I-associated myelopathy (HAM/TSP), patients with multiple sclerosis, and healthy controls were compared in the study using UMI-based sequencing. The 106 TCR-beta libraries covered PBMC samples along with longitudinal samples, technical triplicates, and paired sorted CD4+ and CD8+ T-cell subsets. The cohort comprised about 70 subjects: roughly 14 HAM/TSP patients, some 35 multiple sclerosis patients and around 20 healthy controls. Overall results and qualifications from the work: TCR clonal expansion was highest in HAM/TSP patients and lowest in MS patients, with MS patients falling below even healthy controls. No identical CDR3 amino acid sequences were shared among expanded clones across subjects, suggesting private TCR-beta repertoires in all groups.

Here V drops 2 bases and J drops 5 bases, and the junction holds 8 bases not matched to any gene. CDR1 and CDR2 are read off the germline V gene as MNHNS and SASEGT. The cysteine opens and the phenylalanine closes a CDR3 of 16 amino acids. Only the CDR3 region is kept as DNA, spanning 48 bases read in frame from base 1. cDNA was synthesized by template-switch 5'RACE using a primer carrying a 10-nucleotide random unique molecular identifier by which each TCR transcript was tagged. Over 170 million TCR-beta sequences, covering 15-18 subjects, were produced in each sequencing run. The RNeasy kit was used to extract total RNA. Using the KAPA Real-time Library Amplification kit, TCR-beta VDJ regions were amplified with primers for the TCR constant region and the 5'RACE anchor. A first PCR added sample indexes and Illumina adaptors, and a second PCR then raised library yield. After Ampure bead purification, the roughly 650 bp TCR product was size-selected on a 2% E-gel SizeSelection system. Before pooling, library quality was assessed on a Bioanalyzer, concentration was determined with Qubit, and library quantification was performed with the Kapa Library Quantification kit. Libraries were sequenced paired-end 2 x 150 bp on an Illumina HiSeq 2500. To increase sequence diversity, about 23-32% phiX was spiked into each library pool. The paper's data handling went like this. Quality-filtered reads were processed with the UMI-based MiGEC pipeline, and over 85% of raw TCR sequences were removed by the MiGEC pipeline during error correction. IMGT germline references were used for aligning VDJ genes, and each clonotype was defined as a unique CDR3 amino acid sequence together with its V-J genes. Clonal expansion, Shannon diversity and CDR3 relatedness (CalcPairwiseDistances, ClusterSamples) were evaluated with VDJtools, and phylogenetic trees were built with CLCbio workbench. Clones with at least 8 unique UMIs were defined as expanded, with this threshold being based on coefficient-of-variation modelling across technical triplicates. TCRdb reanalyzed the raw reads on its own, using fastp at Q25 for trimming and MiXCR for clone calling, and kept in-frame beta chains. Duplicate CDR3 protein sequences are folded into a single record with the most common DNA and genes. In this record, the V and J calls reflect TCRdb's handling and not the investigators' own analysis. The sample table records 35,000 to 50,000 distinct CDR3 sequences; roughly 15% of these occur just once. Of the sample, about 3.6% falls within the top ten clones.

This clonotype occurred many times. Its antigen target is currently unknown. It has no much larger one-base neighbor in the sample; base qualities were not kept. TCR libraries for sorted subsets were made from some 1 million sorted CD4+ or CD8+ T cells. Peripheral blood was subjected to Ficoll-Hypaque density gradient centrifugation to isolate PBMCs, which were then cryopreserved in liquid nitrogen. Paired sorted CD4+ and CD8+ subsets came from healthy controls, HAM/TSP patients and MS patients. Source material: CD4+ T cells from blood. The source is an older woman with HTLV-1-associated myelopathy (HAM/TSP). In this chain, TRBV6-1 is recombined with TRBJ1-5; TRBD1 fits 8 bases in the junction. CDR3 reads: CASSERGRGPYQPQHF. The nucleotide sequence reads TGTGCCAGCAGTGAACGGGGCAGGGGGCCGTATCAGCCCCAGCATTTT.